This entry lists 10 T cell receptor beta chains sequenced from one sample in a study of regulatory T cells in long-lasting Graves disease. Construction of TCR beta libraries relied on iRepertoire HTBI primers and on Arm-PCR targeting CDR3 regions. TCRdb passed the multiplex PCR reads through MiXCR, listing each CDR3 protein once. The data hold almost 350,000 distinct CDR3 sequences, with around 19% observed a single time. The time point was: persistent/refractory GD, antithyroid drugs over 5 years with positive TRAb. Following extraction of RNA from PBMCs, that RNA was used to make the TCR library. Here the sequenced sample was peripheral blood mononuclear cells (PBMCs), taken when the disease was refractory, from a patient treated with antithyroid drugs. The receptors originated from a female donor with Graves disease.

This clonotype was seen many times. This chain links TRBV27 with TRBJ1-2, with D possibly TRBD1 on 6 matching bases. The CDR3 totals 13 residues. The V gene's germline CDR1 is MNHEY and CDR2 SMNVEV (reference sequence). Trimming cost V 4 bases and J 3 bases, with 9 bases left between them. The DNA of the CDR3 is TGTGCCAGCAGTTCCAGGGGAGACTATGGCTACACCTTC. It codes for CASSSRGDYGYTF.

The V and J genes are TRBV25-1 and TRBJ1-2; no clear D gene. Germline V lookup: CDR1 MGHDK, CDR2 SYGVNS. The CDR3 consists of 16 residues. Between the trimmed V and J ends, which lost 1 base and 2 bases, there was a span of 14 bases. This chain's CDR3 is CASSEFGGIRNYGYTF. In DNA, the CDR3 is TGTGCCAGCAGTGAATTTGGTGGGATTCGGAACTATGGCTACACCTTC.

This chain links TRBV6-5 with TRBJ1-5; D might be TRBD1 (5 bases). Germline-derived CDR1 and CDR2 are MNHEY and SVGAGI. The V and J ends lost 0 bases and 3 bases respectively, with 9 bases between them. The CDR3 consists of 15 residues. CDR3 sequence reads: CASSYSGVPNQPQHF. CDR3 coding DNA: TGTGCCAGCAGTTACTCGGGGGTCCCCAATCAGCCCCAGCATTTT.

This clonotype has a count of ten or more. This chain joins TRBV19 and TRBJ1-5, with unresolved D. The CDR3 runs to 15 residues. V was trimmed by 3 bases and J by 2 bases, leaving 11 bases between them. Germline V CDR1 and CDR2: LNHDA, SQIVND (reference sequence). CDR3 sequence reads: CASSIGRTGNQPQHF. In nucleotides, the CDR3 is TGTGCCAGTAGTATCGGCAGGACGGGCAATCAGCCCCAGCATTTT.

This clonotype was seen only a few times. This sequence joins TRBV27 and TRBJ2-2, with D perhaps TRBD2 (5 bases). Trimming left V 0 bases short and J 6 bases short, with 8 bases between. CDR3 length equals 14 residues. Looked up from germline, CDR1 is MNHEY and CDR2 is SMNVEV (reference sequence). Written as DNA, the CDR3 is TGTGCCAGCAGTTTATCGGAGGCGGCCGGGGAGCTGTTTTTT. It is translated as CASSLSEAAGELFF.

To note about this clonotype: One end of the junction is discordant with germline, which a read error may explain. J is TRBJ2-7 and V is TRBV10-3, with a weak D call TRBD2 (5 bases). The CDR3 runs to 13 residues. The germline CDR1 and CDR2 sequences are ENHRY and SYGVKD. For the CDR3, the DNA is TGTGCCATCGGGAGCTCACACTCCAACGAGCAGTACTTC. Protein: CAIGSSHSNEQYF.

This clonotype showed up many times. The chain combines TRBV7-2 with TRBJ1-1; D is undetermined. Germline V gene data show CDR1 as SGHTA and CDR2 as FQGNSA. The CDR3 contains 16 residues. V was shortened by 7 bases and J by 3 bases, with 21 bases between the two germline ends. CDR3 in DNA: TGTGCCAGCATATATCGCCCCCCCGGTTGGGACACTGAAGCTTTCTTT. This gives the protein CASIYRPPGWDTEAFF. The full variable domain, rest sourced from reference TRBV7-2 and TRBJ1-1, is GAGVSQSPSNKVTEKGKDVELRCDPISGHTALYWYRQSLGQGLEFLIYFQGNSAPDKSGLPSDRFSAERTGGSVSTLTIQRTQQEDSAVYLCASIYRPPGWDTEAFFGQGTRLTVV.

In its sample, this clonotype was seen a few times. The chain combines TRBV12-3 or TRBV12-4 with TRBJ2-2; 15 bases match TRBD2. The CDR3 spans 18 residues. V shed 6 bases and J 3 bases; nucleotides not matched to a gene: 8. The CDR3 nucleotides read TGTGCCAGCAGCCTTGGACTAGCGGGAGGGCTATACACCGGGGAGCTGTTTTTT. The encoded protein is CASSLGLAGGLYTGELFF.

This clonotype occurred a few times. The V call is TRBV27, the J call TRBJ1-6; 10 bases align to TRBD1. After removal of 4 bases from V and 7 bases from J, the junction contained 1 base not matched to a gene. This CDR3 region has 14 residues. In germline, CDR1 is MNHEY, CDR2 SMNVEV (reference sequence). The CDR3 nucleotides read TGTGCCAGCAGTTCGGACAGGGGGAATTCACCCCTCCACTTT. Its translation is CASSSDRGNSPLHF.

The chain has TRBV11-2 and TRBJ2-7; D remains ambiguous. V lost 5 bases, J lost 2 bases, and 13 bases lay in between. Germline V gene lookup returns CDR1 SGHAT and CDR2 FQNNGV. This CDR3 contains 14 residues. CDR3: CASSAMGSPYEQYF. The CDR3 region has the DNA TGTGCCAGCAGCGCCATGGGATCACCCTACGAGCAGTACTTC.